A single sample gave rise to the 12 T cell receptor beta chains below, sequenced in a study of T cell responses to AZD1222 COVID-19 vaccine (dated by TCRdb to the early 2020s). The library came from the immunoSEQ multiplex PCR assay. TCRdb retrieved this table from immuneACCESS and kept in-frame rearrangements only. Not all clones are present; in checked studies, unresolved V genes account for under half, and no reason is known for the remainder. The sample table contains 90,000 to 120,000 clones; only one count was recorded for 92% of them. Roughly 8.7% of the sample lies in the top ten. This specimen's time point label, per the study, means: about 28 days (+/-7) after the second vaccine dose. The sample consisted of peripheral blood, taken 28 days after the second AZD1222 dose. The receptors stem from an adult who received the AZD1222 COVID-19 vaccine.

CDR3 sequence reads: CASSPPGRQESATNEKLFF. CDR3 coding DNA: TGTGCCAGCAGCCCCCCCGGGAGACAGGAAAGTGCAACTAATGAAAAACTGTTTTTT. This chain joins TRBV13 and TRBJ1-4; possibly TRBD1 for D (6 bases). The V end lost 5 bases, the J end lost 0 bases, and 22 bases lay between the germline ends. Germline V lookup: CDR1 PRHDT, CDR2 FYEKMQ (reference sequence). The CDR3 has 19 residues. Full variable domain (outside the CDR3, taken from reference TRBV13 and TRBJ1-4): AAGVIQSPRHLIKEKRETATLKCYPIPRHDTVYWYQQGPGQDPQFLISFYEKMQSDKGSIPDRFSAQQFSDYHSELNMSSLELGDSALYFCASSPPGRQESATNEKLFFGSGTQLSVL.

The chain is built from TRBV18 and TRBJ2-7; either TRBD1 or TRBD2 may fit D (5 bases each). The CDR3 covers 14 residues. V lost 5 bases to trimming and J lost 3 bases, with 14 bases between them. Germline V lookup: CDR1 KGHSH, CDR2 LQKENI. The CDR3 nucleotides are TGTGCCAGCTCAACACTCGGGACGGACTACGAGCAGTACTTC. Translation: CASSTLGTDYEQYF.

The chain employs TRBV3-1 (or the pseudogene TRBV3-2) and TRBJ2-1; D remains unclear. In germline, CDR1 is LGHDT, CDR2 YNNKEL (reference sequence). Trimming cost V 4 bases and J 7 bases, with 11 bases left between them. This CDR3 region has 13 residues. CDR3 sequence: CASSPTGGNEQFF. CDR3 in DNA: TGTGCCAGCAGCCCAACCGGCGGAAATGAGCAGTTCTTC.

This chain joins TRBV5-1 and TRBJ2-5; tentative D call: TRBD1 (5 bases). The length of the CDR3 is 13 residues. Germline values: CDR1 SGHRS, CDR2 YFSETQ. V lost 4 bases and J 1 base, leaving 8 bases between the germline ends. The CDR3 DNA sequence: TGCGCCAGCAGCATCGACAGCCAAGAGACCCAGTACTTC. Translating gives CASSIDSQETQYF. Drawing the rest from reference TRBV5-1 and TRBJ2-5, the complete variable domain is KAGVTQTPRYLIKTRGQQVTLSCSPISGHRSVSWYQQTPGQGLQFLFEYFSETQRNKGNFPGRFSGRQFSNSRSEMNVSTLELGDSALYLCASSIDSQETQYFGPGTRLLVL.

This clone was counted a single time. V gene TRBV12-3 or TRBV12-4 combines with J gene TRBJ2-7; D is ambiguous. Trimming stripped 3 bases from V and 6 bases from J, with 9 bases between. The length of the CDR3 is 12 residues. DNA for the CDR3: TGTGCCAGCAGTTTTTATCGGTCCGAGCAGTACTTC. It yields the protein CASSFYRSEQYF.

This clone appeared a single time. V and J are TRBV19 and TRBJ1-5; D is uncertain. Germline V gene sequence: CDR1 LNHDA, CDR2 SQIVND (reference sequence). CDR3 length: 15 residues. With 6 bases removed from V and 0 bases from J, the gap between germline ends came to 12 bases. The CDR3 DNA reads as TGTGCCAGTAGCAACTCAGTTAATAGCAATCAGCCCCAGCATTTT. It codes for CASSNSVNSNQPQHF.

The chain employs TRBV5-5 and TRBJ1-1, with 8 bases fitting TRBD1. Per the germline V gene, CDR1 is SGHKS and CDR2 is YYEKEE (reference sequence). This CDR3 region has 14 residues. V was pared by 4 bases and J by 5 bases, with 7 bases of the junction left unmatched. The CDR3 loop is CASSTLQGGTEAFF. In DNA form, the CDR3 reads TGTGCCAGCAGCACCTTACAGGGGGGAACTGAAGCTTTCTTT.

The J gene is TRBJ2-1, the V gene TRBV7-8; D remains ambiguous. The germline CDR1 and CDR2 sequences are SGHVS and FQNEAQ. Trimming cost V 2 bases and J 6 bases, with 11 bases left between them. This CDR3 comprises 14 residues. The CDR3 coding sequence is TGTGCCAGCAGCTTACAGCCTCAGTCCAATGAGCAGTTCTTC. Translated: CASSLQPQSNEQFF.

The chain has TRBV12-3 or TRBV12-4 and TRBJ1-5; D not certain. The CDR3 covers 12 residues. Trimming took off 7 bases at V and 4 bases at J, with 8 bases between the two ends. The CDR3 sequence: CASTELNQPQHF. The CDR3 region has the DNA TGTGCCAGCACTGAGCTGAATCAGCCCCAGCATTTT.

The CDR3 DNA reads as TGTGCCTGGACCAACCAGAACACTGAAGCTTTCTTT. It encodes CAWTNQNTEAFF. The chain combines TRBV30 with TRBJ1-1; D remains unclear. V lost 4 bases to trimming and J lost 1 base, with 7 bases between them. CDR1 and CDR2 (germline): GTSNPN, SVGIG (reference sequence). This CDR3 is built from 12 residues.

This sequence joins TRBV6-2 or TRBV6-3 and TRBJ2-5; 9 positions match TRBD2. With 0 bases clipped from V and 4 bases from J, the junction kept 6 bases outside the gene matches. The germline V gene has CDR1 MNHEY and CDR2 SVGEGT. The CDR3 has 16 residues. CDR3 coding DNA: TGTGCCAGCAGTTACTCGGCTAGCGGGATGACAGAGACCCAGTACTTC. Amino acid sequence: CASSYSASGMTETQYF.

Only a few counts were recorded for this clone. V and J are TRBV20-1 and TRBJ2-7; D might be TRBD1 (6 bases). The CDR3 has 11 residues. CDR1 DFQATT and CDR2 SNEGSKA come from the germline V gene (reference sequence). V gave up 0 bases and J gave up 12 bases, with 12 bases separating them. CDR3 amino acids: CSARDRDRTYF. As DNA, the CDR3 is TGCAGTGCTAGAGATCGAGACAGGACGTACTTC.